These 27 T cell receptor beta chains were all obtained from the same sample, sequenced in a study of T-cell reconstitution after alpha-beta-depleted transplantation in children. Researchers prepared the TCRbeta library using unique molecular identifiers, the study reports. TCRdb re-derived calls from the PCR reads in MiXCR, one entry per CDR3 protein. In the table there are approximately 390,000 distinct CDR3 sequences, roughly 11% of which are singletons. The specimen comprised PBMCs from the stem cell graft donor, sampled from the stem cell graft. The receptor set was obtained from a human donor who donated a stem cell graft to a child with acute myeloid leukemia.

V usage is TRBV5-1 and J usage is TRBJ1-1; D is ambiguous. The CDR3 is 14 amino acids. In germline, CDR1 is SGHRS, CDR2 YFSETQ. Trimming took 6 bases from V and 2 from J, leaving 14 bases between them. This CDR3 reads CASTPREGNTEAFF. The CDR3 DNA follows: TGCGCCAGCACCCCGCGCGAGGGAAACACTGAAGCTTTCTTT.

This clonotype was found a few times. V and J are TRBV20-1 and TRBJ2-7, with 8 bases lining up with TRBD2. From germline, CDR1 is DFQATT and CDR2 SNEGSKA (reference sequence). The CDR3 covers 13 residues. J was trimmed by 3 bases and V by 2 bases; bases with no gene match: 3. Written as DNA, the CDR3 is TGCAGTGCTAGACCGGGACTAGACTACGAGCAGTACTTC. Translated: CSARPGLDYEQYF.

This clonotype was counted ten times or more. CDR3 nucleotides: TGCAGTGCTAGAGTTATGACGGAGATCTATGGCTACACCTTC. Protein product: CSARVMTEIYGYTF. The rearrangement joins TRBV20-1 to TRBJ1-2; D ambiguous. There are 14 residues in the CDR3. CDR1 and CDR2 (germline): DFQATT, SNEGSKA (reference sequence). V was shortened by 1 base and J by 4 bases, with 13 bases between the two germline ends.

The chain combines TRBV20-1 with TRBJ2-2; TRBD2 agrees at 7 bases. Germline V gene lookup returns CDR1 DFQATT and CDR2 SNEGSKA (reference sequence). The V and J ends lost 3 bases and 1 base, in that order; junction bases with no gene match: 2. The CDR3 length is 14 residues. CDR3 protein: CSASGGMNTGELFF. The CDR3 DNA reads TGCAGTGCTAGCGGGGGGATGAACACCGGGGAGCTGTTTTTT.

The sample holds a few counts of this clonotype. CDR3 amino acids: CSAGAGQGDSGNTIYF. CDR3 DNA: TGCAGTGCTGGGGCGGGACAGGGCGATTCTGGAAACACCATATATTTT. This rearrangement joins TRBV20-1 to TRBJ1-3, with 9 bases that match TRBD1. Germline V gene data show CDR1 as DFQATT and CDR2 as SNEGSKA (reference sequence). This CDR3 region has 16 residues. J was trimmed by 1 base and V by 5 bases; bases with no gene match: 9.

This clonotype has just a few counts. The rearrangement uses TRBV12-3 or TRBV12-4 and TRBJ2-5; D unclear. This CDR3 region has 14 residues. Trimming took 1 base from V and 2 from J, leaving 8 bases between them. CDR3 region: CASSLGPRQETQYF. CDR3 DNA sequence: TGTGCCAGCAGTTTAGGTCCTAGACAAGAGACCCAGTACTTC.

This clonotype was detected ten times or more. This rearrangement joins TRBV9 to TRBJ1-1; no clear D. The V end lost 6 bases, the J end lost 3 bases, and 12 bases lay between the germline ends. CDR3 size: 13 residues. Germline loops: CDR1 SGDLS, CDR2 YYNGEE. In DNA, the CDR3 is TGTGCCAGCACTTCGGACGGATACACTGAAGCTTTCTTT. Protein: CASTSDGYTEAFF. The full variable domain, completed using reference TRBV9 and TRBJ1-1, is DSGVTQTPKHLITATGQRVTLRCSPRSGDLSVYWYQQSLDQGLQFLIQYYNGEERAKGNILERFSAQQFPDLHSELNLSSLELGDSALYFCASTSDGYTEAFFGQGTRLTVV.

The rearrangement joins TRBV6-5 to TRBJ2-5; tentatively, D is TRBD1 (6 bases). The CDR3 contains 12 residues. CDR1 and CDR2 from the germline V gene are MNHEY and SVGAGI. V was pared by 6 bases and J by 5 bases, with 10 bases between. CDR3 sequence: CASSARGETQYF. The CDR3 DNA reads TGTGCCAGCAGCGCGAGGGGGGAGACCCAGTACTTC.

This chain uses TRBV20-1 with TRBJ1-6, with 9 nucleotides matching TRBD1. Per the germline V gene, CDR1 is DFQATT and CDR2 is SNEGSKA (reference sequence). This CDR3 comprises 17 residues. J was trimmed by 9 bases and V by 1 base; bases with no gene match: 13. The CDR3 region is CSARVIAGQGGSSPLHF. Here the CDR3 DNA reads TGCAGTGCTAGAGTTATAGCGGGACAGGGTGGGAGTTCACCCCTCCACTTT.

J is TRBJ2-1 and V is TRBV20-1, with 8 nucleotides matching TRBD2. V was pared by 6 bases and J by 8 bases, with 9 bases of the junction left unmatched. Germline lookup yields CDR1 DFQATT and CDR2 SNEGSKA (reference sequence). The CDR3 length is 13 residues. The CDR3 region is CSARAGETYEQFF. The CDR3 DNA is TGCAGTGCCCGAGCGGGAGAGACCTATGAGCAGTTCTTC.

In this sample, this clonotype turned up many times. The chain uses TRBV5-1 and TRBJ2-1; possible D gene TRBD2, 5 bases. V gave up 4 bases and J gave up 0 bases, with 11 bases separating them. Germline V gene lookup returns CDR1 SGHRS and CDR2 YFSETQ. The CDR3 covers 15 residues. CDR3 sequence (DNA): TGCGCCAGCAGCCCCGGAGGAGGCTCCTACAATGAGCAGTTCTTC. It translates to CASSPGGGSYNEQFF.

A few counts support this clonotype. The genes are TRBV20-1 and TRBJ2-7; 11 positions agree with TRBD2. Germline V CDR1 and CDR2: DFQATT, SNEGSKA (reference sequence). V lost 3 bases and J lost 3; bases outside the gene matches: 10. This CDR3 has 16 residues. CDR3 sequence (DNA): TGCAGTGCTAGTAACCCCGGACTAGCGGGTCGCTACGAGCAGTACTTC. This codes for CSASNPGLAGRYEQYF.

The chain combines TRBV9 with TRBJ2-1, with 7 bases identical to TRBD2. Germline assignment: CDR1 SGDLS and CDR2 YYNGEE. This CDR3 region has 17 residues. The trim removed 4 bases at V and 6 bases at J, leaving 16 bases unmatched. The CDR3 coding sequence is TGTGCCAGCAGCCCACGAGCAACCGGGACTACCTCCAATGAGCAGTTCTTC. Its protein product is CASSPRATGTTSNEQFF.

The chain employs TRBV10-3 and TRBJ2-5; the match to TRBD2 covers 13 bases. Germline CDR1 and CDR2: ENHRY and SYGVKD. V lost 3 bases and J lost 4; bases outside the gene matches: 2. This CDR3 contains 15 residues. CDR3 amino acids: CAISDWTSGGETQYF. The DNA of the CDR3 is TGTGCCATCAGTGACTGGACTAGCGGGGGAGAGACCCAGTACTTC.

This clonotype turned up a few times. The chain employs TRBV9 and TRBJ2-1; TRBD2 agrees at 9 bases. With V trimmed by 3 bases and J by 8 bases, 9 bases remained unmatched. This CDR3 region has 15 residues. The germline V gene encodes CDR1 SGDLS and CDR2 YYNGEE. Here the CDR3 DNA reads TGTGCCAGCAGCGCGACCGGGACTAGCTGGGATGAGCAGTTCTTC. Translating gives CASSATGTSWDEQFF.

This clonotype has ten or more counts. This chain uses TRBV29-1 with TRBJ2-7; no clear D. With 5 bases removed from V and 1 base from J, the gap between germline ends came to 9 bases. Germline values: CDR1 SQVTM, CDR2 ANQGSEA. CDR3 length: 12 residues. The CDR3 here is CSVSDQSYEQYF. CDR3 bases: TGCAGCGTTTCGGACCAATCCTACGAGCAGTACTTC.

The genes are TRBV5-5 and TRBJ1-4, with 11 positions matching TRBD1. The CDR3 contains 15 residues. V was clipped by 2 bases and J by 8 bases; unmatched bases: 5. The germline V gene has CDR1 SGHKS and CDR2 YYEKEE (reference sequence). This CDR3 is CASSLSDRGREKLFF. The CDR3 nucleotides read TGTGCCAGCAGCTTATCGGACAGGGGGCGAGAAAAACTGTTTTTT.

As DNA, the CDR3 is TGTGCCAGCAGCCCCCGACACTATGGCTACACCTTC. This sequence encodes CASSPRHYGYTF. The chain couples TRBV11-2 to TRBJ1-2; D gene ambiguous. V was shortened by 5 bases and J by 3 bases, with 7 bases between the two germline ends. The CDR3 has 12 amino acids. Germline values: CDR1 SGHAT, CDR2 FQNNGV. Full variable domain (rest looked up from reference TRBV11-2 and TRBJ1-2): EAGVAQSPRYKIIEKRQSVAFWCNPISGHATLYWYQQILGQGPKLLIQFQNNGVVDDSQLPKDRFSAERLKGVDSTLKIQPAKLEDSAVYLCASSPRHYGYTFGSGTRLTVV.

This clonotype was seen repeatedly, ten times or more. The chain combines TRBV14 with TRBJ1-2; D not resolved. The CDR3 totals 13 residues. V shed 3 bases and J shed 5 bases, with 10 bases lying between them. Germline CDR1 reads SGHDN; CDR2 reads FVKESK. CDR3 DNA: TGTGCCAGCAGCCAGGACGATTGGTATGGCTACACCTTC. Its translation: CASSQDDWYGYTF.

CDR3 nucleotide sequence: TGCAGTGCTAGAGATCTCTGGGACATATCACGCTCTGGAAACACCATATATTTT. Its translation is CSARDLWDISRSGNTIYF. This chain connects TRBV20-1 to TRBJ1-3, with D perhaps matching TRBD1 (6 bases). The V and J ends lost 0 bases and 0 bases respectively, with 18 bases between them. Per germline, CDR1 DFQATT and CDR2 SNEGSKA (reference sequence). The CDR3 runs 18 residues.

In this sample, this clonotype turned up many times. The rearrangement uses TRBV7-9 and TRBJ1-1; D gene ambiguous. The CDR3 totals 14 residues. V was clipped by 1 base and J by 6 bases, with 12 bases between them. Germline V gene sequence: CDR1 SEHNR, CDR2 FQNEAQ (reference sequence). DNA of the CDR3: TGTGCCAGCAGCTTAGGGGTCCCCATCCCTGAAGCTTTCTTT. This gives the protein CASSLGVPIPEAFF. Together with reference TRBV7-9 and TRBJ1-1, the CDR3 gives the full variable domain: DTGVSQNPRHKITKRGQNVTFRCDPISEHNRLYWYRQTLGQGPEFLTYFQNEAQLEKSRLLSDRFSAERPKGSFSTLEIQRTEQGDSAMYLCASSLGVPIPEAFFGQGTRLTVV.

V and J are TRBV20-1 and TRBJ2-5, with 7 positions matching TRBD1. From germline, CDR1 is DFQATT and CDR2 SNEGSKA (reference sequence). This CDR3 contains 16 residues. Unmatched junction bases numbered 12, after V lost 0 bases and J lost 5 bases. CDR3 in DNA: TGCAGTGCTAGAGATCCCCTTTCGACAGGGCCTGAGACCCAGTACTTC. Translation: CSARDPLSTGPETQYF.

V usage is TRBV7-9 and J usage is TRBJ1-2; TRBD1 is a possible D gene (5 bases). The germline gives CDR1 SEHNR, CDR2 FQNEAQ (reference sequence). The CDR3 runs to 13 residues. Trimming took off 5 bases at V and 1 base at J, with 8 bases between the two ends. The CDR3 is CASSLQDNYGYTF. As DNA, the CDR3 is TGTGCCAGCAGCCTACAGGATAACTATGGCTACACCTTC.

This clonotype was found many times. The chain joins TRBV29-1 to TRBJ2-7; D may be TRBD1 or TRBD2 (5 bases each). Trimming cost V 4 bases and J 3 bases, with 10 bases left between them. The CDR3 is made up of 12 amino acids. Germline-derived CDR1 and CDR2 are SQVTM and ANQGSEA. This CDR3 is CSVGVRGYEQYF. The CDR3 DNA is TGCAGCGTTGGAGTGAGGGGCTACGAGCAGTACTTC.

The rearrangement links TRBV3-1 to TRBJ1-4, with 9 bases fitting TRBD1. The CDR3 is made up of 21 amino acids. V lost 0 bases, J lost 6 bases, and 20 bases stayed unmatched. Germline assignment: CDR1 LGHDT and CDR2 YNNKEL (reference sequence). The CDR3 is CASSQDLGQGVLILQDEKLFF. CDR3 coding DNA: TGTGCCAGCAGCCAAGACCTGGGACAGGGAGTACTTATACTGCAGGATGAAAAACTGTTTTTT.

This clonotype was detected only a few times. The chain combines TRBV25-1 with TRBJ2-3; a weak D match, TRBD1 (5 bases). The CDR3 length is 15 residues. CDR1 is MGHDK and CDR2 is SYGVNS in the germline V gene. V lost 4 bases, J lost 0 bases, and 11 bases lay in between. The CDR3 DNA reads as TGTGCCAGCAGTGGGTGGACACCTAGCACAGATACGCAGTATTTT. It is translated as CASSGWTPSTDTQYF.

A few counts support this clonotype. The chain uses TRBV20-1 and TRBJ1-1; D gene uncertain. This CDR3 is 14 amino acids long. V lost 3 bases, J lost 0 bases, and 11 bases lay in between. Germline CDR1 and CDR2: DFQATT and SNEGSKA (reference sequence). The DNA of the CDR3 is TGCAGTGCTAGTGGTGTAGCTATGAACACTGAAGCTTTCTTT. It is translated as CSASGVAMNTEAFF.